Shown below are 28 T cell receptor beta chains from a single sample sequenced in a study of T cells in localized non-small cell lung cancer (dated by TCRdb to the early 2020s). The library was prepared using the immunoSEQ multiplex PCR assay. In TCRdb, the immuneACCESS table is reduced to in-frame sequences with V and J assigned. These tables do not hold every clone; where another copy was compared, an unresolved V gene accounts for under half, and the others remain unexplained. The sample data list 30,000 or so clones, and roughly 90% of these were observed just once. Of the sample, about 28% is held by the ten largest clones. The specimen comprised peripheral blood, sampled before any cancer treatment. The receptors originated from a female donor older than 55 with stage I lung adenocarcinoma.

V gene TRBV5-1 combines with J gene TRBJ1-1, with 8 bases identical to TRBD1. The CDR3 covers 16 residues. CDR1 is SGHRS and CDR2 is YFSETQ in the germline V gene. The ends lost 3 bases at V and 1 base at J; junction bases unmatched: 8. The CDR3 region has the DNA TGCGCCAGCAGCTCACGTGCTGACAGGGGGAACACTGAAGCTTTCTTT. This gives the protein CASSSRADRGNTEAFF.

CDR3 coding DNA: TGTGCCAGCAGTCCCGACGGGGGGCGCACAGATACGCAGTATTTT. It encodes CASSPDGGRTDTQYF. The chain employs TRBV11-2 and TRBJ2-3, with a tentative D call TRBD2 (7 bases). Trimming stripped 6 bases from V and 1 base from J, with 14 bases between. Germline CDR1 is SGHAT and CDR2 is FQNNGV. The CDR3 spans 15 residues.

J is TRBJ2-7 and V is TRBV6-6, with 7 bases aligning to TRBD1. The CDR3 length is 13 residues. Germline CDR1 and CDR2: MNHNY and SVGAGI (reference sequence). Losses at the gene ends were 11 bases for V and 2 bases for J; bases not matched to a gene: 9. This CDR3 is CAVQRGQTYEQYF. DNA of the CDR3: TGTGCCGTCCAGAGGGGACAGACCTACGAGCAGTACTTC.

The gene calls are TRBV28 and TRBJ1-1; D gene uncertain. CDR3 size: 11 residues. Trimming removed 6 bases at V and 5 bases at J, with 7 bases between. Germline CDR1 is MDHEN and CDR2 is SYDVKM. CDR3 bases: TGTGCCAGCAGCGGGGAGACTGAAGCTTTCTTT. Amino acids: CASSGETEAFF.

The chain links TRBV4-1 to TRBJ2-4, with D possibly matching TRBD1 (6 bases). From germline, CDR1 is MGHRA and CDR2 YSYEKL. V was pared by 4 bases and J by 7 bases, with 20 bases between. The CDR3 runs 16 residues. CDR3 amino acids: CASSPPGTRGNNIQYF. The CDR3 DNA is TGCGCCAGCAGCCCCCCTGGGACAAGGGGGAATAACATTCAGTACTTC.

The V call is TRBV5-1, the J call TRBJ1-4; the match to TRBD1 covers 8 bases. Trimming at V came to 5 bases and at J to 7 bases, leaving 10 bases not matched to a gene. Germline V CDR1 and CDR2: SGHRS, YFSETQ. This CDR3 spans 15 amino acids. CDR3 DNA sequence: TGCGCCAGCAGTTTCGACAGGGGAGGGCTTGAAAAACTGTTTTTT. Translation: CASSFDRGGLEKLFF.

J is TRBJ2-1 and V is TRBV18, with D possibly TRBD1 on 6 matching bases. This CDR3 has 14 amino acids. The V gene's germline CDR1 is KGHSH and CDR2 LQKENI. The V end lost 4 bases, the J end lost 4 bases, and 11 bases lay between the germline ends. CDR3 in amino acids: CASSRRTDYNEQFF. CDR3 nucleotide sequence: TGTGCCAGCTCACGCAGGACAGATTACAATGAGCAGTTCTTC.

The sample holds a few counts of this clone. The rearrangement joins TRBV7-3 to TRBJ2-2, with TRBD1 identical over 10 bases. Looked up from germline, CDR1 is SGHTA and CDR2 is FQGTGA. This CDR3 has 16 amino acids. Trimming took 5 bases from V and 4 from J; bases not matched to a gene: 7. The chain's CDR3 is CASSTDRGRLTGELFF. Written as DNA, the CDR3 is TGTGCCAGCAGCACAGACAGGGGGCGTCTCACCGGGGAGCTGTTTTTT.

J is TRBJ1-1 and V is TRBV12-2. TRBV12-2 is flagged as a pseudogene. CDR3 length equals 13 residues. For the CDR3, the DNA is TGTGCAAGTCGCTTGCGGGGGAACACTGAAGCTTTCTTT. It yields the protein CASRLRGNTEAFF.

V and J are TRBV6-5 and TRBJ2-1; no definite D call. This CDR3 is built from 13 residues. Trimming cost V 6 bases and J 6 bases, with 12 bases left between them. CDR1 and CDR2 from the germline V gene are MNHEY and SVGAGI. The CDR3: CASRPGSSNEQFF. The CDR3 nucleotides read TGTGCCAGCAGGCCAGGCTCTAGCAATGAGCAGTTCTTC.

The genes are TRBV6-6 and TRBJ1-2; tentatively, D is TRBD1 (5 bases). Germline assignment: CDR1 MNHNY and CDR2 SVGAGI (reference sequence). Trimming cost V 8 bases and J 0 bases, with 10 bases left between them. This CDR3 contains 13 residues. CDR3 region: CASLDRSNYGYTF. The CDR3 nucleotides are TGTGCCAGCCTTGACAGATCTAACTATGGCTACACCTTC.

The CDR3, as DNA: TGTGCCAGCAGTGAGGGGAGGACAGGGCGATGGAGCCTCTCCTACGAGCAGTACTTC. It specifies CASSEGRTGRWSLSYEQYF. The chain joins TRBV6-1 to TRBJ2-7; TRBD1 matches at 8 bases. CDR1 and CDR2 (germline): MNHNS, SASEGT. Trimming cost V 3 bases and J 0 bases; bases outside gene matches: 16. The CDR3 is made up of 19 amino acids.

A single count supports this clone. The chain links TRBV4-2 to TRBJ2-1; TRBD2 aligns across 11 bases. V trimming: 3 bases; J trimming: 2 bases; junction bases outside the gene matches: 6. There are 17 residues in the CDR3. CDR1 is LGHNA, CDR2 YNFKEQ, per germline. DNA of the CDR3: TGTGCCAGCAGCCAGCAACTAGCGGGAGCTGCCTACAATGAGCAGTTCTTC. It yields the protein CASSQQLAGAAYNEQFF.

The gene calls are TRBV5-4 and TRBJ1-2; D call uncertain. V lost 3 bases, J lost 8 bases, and 17 bases lay in between. The CDR3 length is 14 residues. The germline V gene has CDR1 SGHNT and CDR2 YYREEE (reference sequence). CDR3 protein: CASSSPDLRGGYTF. In nucleotides, the CDR3 is TGTGCCAGCAGCTCTCCGGACTTACGGGGAGGCTACACCTTC.

V is TRBV14 and J is TRBJ2-6; D gene unclear. This CDR3 spans 14 amino acids. Germline V gives CDR1 SGHDN, CDR2 FVKESK. Trimming shortened V by 1 base and J by 1 base, and 2 bases separated the two germline ends. Here the CDR3 reads CASSQVSGANVLTF. Written as DNA, the CDR3 is TGTGCCAGCAGCCAAGTTTCTGGGGCCAACGTCCTGACTTTC. Filled out from reference TRBV14 and TRBJ2-6, the complete variable domain reads EAGVTQFPSHSVIEKGQTVTLRCDPISGHDNLYWYRRVMGKEIKFLLHFVKESKQDESGMPNNRFLAERTGGTYSTLKVQPAELEDSGVYFCASSQVSGANVLTFGAGSRLTVL.

V usage is TRBV5-6 and J usage is TRBJ2-5, with D possibly called TRBD1 or TRBD2 (5 bases each). There are 15 residues in the CDR3. The germline V gene has CDR1 SGHDT and CDR2 YYEEEE. V was cut by 5 bases and J by 3 bases, with 17 bases left in between. In DNA form, the CDR3 reads TGTGCCAGCAGTCGGGACGGGACGAGGGAAGAGACCCAGTACTTC. It specifies CASSRDGTREETQYF.

The chain has TRBV6-5 and TRBJ1-2, with 9 bases identical to TRBD1. The V segment lost 4 bases and the J segment 2 bases; nucleotides outside the gene matches: 5. Germline CDR1 reads MNHEY; CDR2 reads SVGAGI. This CDR3 region has 15 residues. CDR3 sequence (DNA): TGTGCCAGCAGTTGGACTGACAGGGGGAACTATGGCTACACCTTC. Translation gives CASSWTDRGNYGYTF.

V and J are TRBV7-9 and TRBJ2-7, with a possible D match to TRBD1 (6 bases). This CDR3 region has 15 residues. V was clipped by 4 bases and J by 2 bases, with 15 bases between them. Germline CDR1 reads SEHNR; CDR2 reads FQNEAQ (reference sequence). The CDR3 nucleotides are TGTGCCAGCAGCTCGACCCGACAGGTCCCCTACGAGCAGTACTTC. This sequence encodes CASSSTRQVPYEQYF.

The chain recombines TRBV7-2 with TRBJ2-7; 8 nucleotides align to TRBD1. CDR3 length: 18 residues. The germline V gene has CDR1 SGHTA and CDR2 FQGNSA. The V segment lost 1 base and the J segment 4 bases; nucleotides outside the gene matches: 15. The CDR3 is CASSLEGPGGASRYEQYF. In DNA, the CDR3 is TGTGCCAGCAGCTTAGAGGGACCAGGGGGCGCATCTAGGTACGAGCAGTACTTC.

The gene calls are TRBV7-2 and TRBJ1-4, with D hard to call. Deletions cut 10 bases from V and 0 bases from J, with 9 bases between. This CDR3 region has 13 residues. Germline V lookup: CDR1 SGHTA, CDR2 FQGNSA. CDR3 nucleotide sequence: TGTGCCACCTCCTTCACAACTAATGAAAAACTGTTTTTT. Protein product: CATSFTTNEKLFF.

The chain uses TRBV28 and TRBJ1-4, with D possibly being TRBD1 (6 bases). The CDR3 spans 17 residues. V was pared by 5 bases and J by 2 bases, with 18 bases between. Germline CDR1 MDHEN, CDR2 SYDVKM. As DNA, the CDR3 is TGTGCCAGCAGTAACGGTCGGGGGCTCGTGACTAATGAAAAACTGTTTTTT. Translating it yields CASSNGRGLVTNEKLFF.

V is TRBV27 and J is TRBJ1-2; D unresolved. The V gene's germline CDR1 is MNHEY and CDR2 SMNVEV (reference sequence). V lost 6 bases and J lost 7, with 12 bases in between. CDR3 length equals 12 residues. CDR3 coding DNA: TGTGCCAGCAGCACACCCTTTGGTGGCTACACCTTC. It translates to CASSTPFGGYTF.

V gene TRBV5-1 combines with J gene TRBJ2-4; D may be TRBD1 or TRBD2 (6 bases each). This CDR3 spans 14 amino acids. V was pared by 0 bases and J by 5 bases, with 9 bases between. The germline gives CDR1 SGHRS, CDR2 YFSETQ. CDR3 DNA sequence: TGCGCCAGCAGCTTGGCGGGGGCACAAAACATTCAGTACTTC. It is translated as CASSLAGAQNIQYF.

The chain links TRBV30 to TRBJ1-1; D perhaps matches TRBD1 (5 bases). Trimming cost V 0 bases and J 7 bases, with 15 bases left between them. CDR1 and CDR2 (germline): GTSNPN, SVGIG (reference sequence). The CDR3 has 14 residues. CDR3 nucleotide sequence: TGTGCCTGGAGTGTATCCGGGACGGAGCATGAAGCTTTCTTT. It codes for CAWSVSGTEHEAFF.

This rearrangement joins TRBV10-3 to TRBJ2-1, with TRBD1 matching over 7 bases. V shed 10 bases and J 8 bases; nucleotides not matched to a gene: 8. The CDR3 has 12 residues. Germline-derived CDR1 and CDR2 are ENHRY and SYGVKD. The CDR3 loop is CATRGGADEQFF. CDR3 nucleotides: TGTGCCACCAGAGGGGGCGCAGATGAGCAGTTCTTC.

V gene TRBV28 combines with J gene TRBJ2-1; 8 nucleotides align to TRBD2. The junction had 7 bases not matched to a gene; V was cut back by 3 bases and J by 6 bases. Germline CDR1 reads MDHEN; CDR2 reads SYDVKM. There are 15 residues in the CDR3. CDR3 sequence (DNA): TGTGCCAGCAGTTTTTTCAGCGGGGGACGCAATGAGCAGTTCTTC. This translates into CASSFFSGGRNEQFF.

The chain links TRBV5-1 to TRBJ2-1; TRBD1 might be the D (6 bases). This CDR3 has 16 residues. The ends were cut back, 2 bases at V and 6 bases at J, with 18 bases in the middle. Germline-derived CDR1 and CDR2 are SGHRS and YFSETQ. In nucleotides, the CDR3 is TGCGCCAGCAGCTTAATTCCGGGACAAGAAAGCAATGAGCAGTTCTTC. Translating it yields CASSLIPGQESNEQFF.

A single count supports this clone. The chain couples TRBV6-6 to TRBJ1-2; TRBD1 might be the D (6 bases). The CDR3 covers 15 residues. The V and J ends lost 5 bases and 3 bases respectively, with 16 bases between them. CDR1 and CDR2 (germline): MNHNY, SVGAGI (reference sequence). The CDR3 DNA sequence: TGTGCCAGCAGTCCTGGGGGCCTAGGATACTATGGCTACACCTTC. It specifies CASSPGGLGYYGYTF.